These 23 T cell receptor beta chains came from one sample sequenced in a study of cytomegalovirus exposure and HLA in healthy donors. PCR primers comprised 60 Vbeta and 13 Jbeta primers. Only in-frame clones appear in the TCRdb table, and some are missing; sequencing was by immunoSEQ multiplex PCR. The sample holds more than 90,000 clones; around 70% are singletons and the top ten take 11%. The sample was PBMCs. These receptors originate from a woman aged 45-65 years in good health and CMV-seropositive.

J is TRBJ2-6 and V is TRBV18, with D perhaps matching TRBD1 (5 bases). The germline V gene has CDR1 KGHSH and CDR2 LQKENI. V gave up 3 bases and J gave up 7 bases, with 10 bases separating them. There are 14 residues in the CDR3. CDR3 DNA: TGTGCCAGCTCACCGCAGGGTAGTGCCAACGTCCTGACTTTC. This translates into CASSPQGSANVLTF.

This clone was recorded once. This chain uses TRBV30 with TRBJ2-1; no reliable D call. The CDR3 is made up of 11 amino acids. Between the trimmed V and J ends, which lost 3 bases and 6 bases, there was a span of 6 bases. Germline CDR1 is GTSNPN and CDR2 is SVGIG (reference sequence). CDR3 in amino acids: CAWRSTNEQFF. For the CDR3, the DNA is TGTGCCTGGAGGTCTACCAATGAGCAGTTCTTC.

The chain is built from TRBV27 and TRBJ1-1, with D possibly matching TRBD1 (6 bases). The germline V gene encodes CDR1 MNHEY and CDR2 SMNVEV (reference sequence). V was cut by 6 bases and J by 6 bases, with 14 bases left in between. The CDR3 is 13 amino acids. The CDR3 nucleotides read TGTGCCAGCAGGAAGACAGGTTCATCTGAAGCTTTCTTT. Translated: CASRKTGSSEAFF.

This clone was seen a handful of times. The chain is built from TRBV29-1 and TRBJ1-3; no reliable D call. Germline CDR1 SQVTM, CDR2 ANQGSEA. V lost 2 bases, J lost 0 bases, and 5 bases lay in between. CDR3 length: 13 amino acids. CDR3 amino acids: CSVEPRSGNTIYF. Here the CDR3 DNA reads TGCAGCGTTGAACCCCGCTCTGGAAACACCATATATTTT.

V gene TRBV6-1 combines with J gene TRBJ2-1; TRBD1 matches 9 bases. This CDR3 has 15 amino acids. The V and J ends lost 5 bases and 6 bases, in that order; junction bases with no gene match: 8. Germline V gives CDR1 MNHNS, CDR2 SASEGT. CDR3 in amino acids: CASSPQGALVNEQFF. The CDR3 coding sequence is TGTGCCAGCAGTCCACAGGGGGCCTTAGTCAATGAGCAGTTCTTC.

This clone was found a few times. This same CDR3 is encoded by further DNA sequences in the sample. V and J are TRBV29-1 and TRBJ2-7; TRBD1 matches at 7 bases. Germline lookup yields CDR1 SQVTM and CDR2 ANQGSEA. Losses at the gene ends were 4 bases for V and 6 bases for J; bases not matched to a gene: 3. The CDR3 is 11 residues long. The CDR3 spells CSVVGGFEQYF. The CDR3 coding sequence is TGCAGCGTTGTAGGGGGCTTCGAGCAGTACTTC.

The rearrangement joins TRBV25-1 to TRBJ2-7, with 9 bases aligning to TRBD1. The CDR3 runs to 13 residues. Germline V CDR1 and CDR2: MGHDK, SYGVNS. The V gene end was trimmed by 6 bases and the J gene end by 6 bases; junction bases not matched to a gene: 6. Here the CDR3 reads CASSEQGAGEQYF. CDR3 in DNA: TGTGCCAGCAGCGAACAGGGGGCTGGCGAGCAGTACTTC.

The rearrangement uses TRBV7-6 and TRBJ2-5, with D possibly TRBD2 on 5 matching bases. The CDR3 extends over 15 amino acids. Trimming pared 2 bases from V and 8 bases from J, leaving 18 bases between. CDR1 is SGHVS, CDR2 FNYEAQ, per germline. CDR3 bases: TGTGCCAGCAGCTTAAATATTTGGGAGAAGAATACCCAGTACTTC. Its translation: CASSLNIWEKNTQYF.

The V and J genes are TRBV7-2 and TRBJ2-2, with D unclear. Looked up from germline, CDR1 is SGHTA and CDR2 is FQGNSA. This CDR3 spans 15 amino acids. V was pared by 6 bases and J by 2 bases, with 13 bases between. The CDR3 DNA reads as TGTGCCAGCAGACCGAGAGCGTTAAACACCGGGGAGCTGTTTTTT. This gives the protein CASRPRALNTGELFF. The full variable domain, its missing parts supplied by reference TRBV7-2 and TRBJ2-2, is GAGVSQSPSNKVTEKGKDVELRCDPISGHTALYWYRQSLGQGLEFLIYFQGNSAPDKSGLPSDRFSAERTGGSVSTLTIQRTQQEDSAVYLCASRPRALNTGELFFGEGSRLTVL.

J is TRBJ1-5 and V is TRBV19; D is undetermined. The V gene lost 7 bases and the J gene lost 0 bases, with 16 bases spanning the gap. The CDR3 is 16 amino acids. Germline values: CDR1 LNHDA, CDR2 SQIVND (reference sequence). The CDR3 DNA sequence: TGTGCCAGTAATGAGTGGGCACTGTATAGCAATCAGCCCCAGCATTTT. As protein: CASNEWALYSNQPQHF.

The chain is built from TRBV5-1 and TRBJ2-3; 9 bases align to TRBD1. Germline CDR1 and CDR2: SGHRS and YFSETQ. The length of the CDR3 is 14 residues. Trimming removed 4 bases from V and 4 bases from J; junction bases left unmatched: 4. This chain's CDR3 is CASSRDRVSDTQYF. In DNA, the CDR3 is TGCGCCAGCAGCCGGGACAGGGTATCAGATACGCAGTATTTT.

The genes are TRBV5-4 and TRBJ2-1; D might be TRBD2 (7 bases). There are 14 residues in the CDR3. Trimming took off 4 bases at V and 8 bases at J, with 16 bases between the two ends. Germline V gene sequence: CDR1 SGHNT, CDR2 YYREEE (reference sequence). Here the CDR3 reads CASSRGGVIDEQFF. CDR3 nucleotide sequence: TGTGCCAGCAGCCGAGGGGGGGTGATCGATGAGCAGTTCTTC.

The chain has TRBV27 and TRBJ2-7; TRBD1 matches at 9 bases. CDR3 length: 15 residues. Germline trimming cut 2 bases from V and 8 bases from J; bases unmatched to any gene: 10. From germline, CDR1 is MNHEY and CDR2 SMNVEV (reference sequence). The CDR3 DNA follows: TGTGCCAGCAGTTTAATCGGACAGGGGTGGCCGAAGCAGTACTTC. Amino acids: CASSLIGQGWPKQYF.

The chain employs TRBV19 and TRBJ1-3; D gene uncertain. Trimming pared 10 bases from V and 0 bases from J, leaving 13 bases between. The CDR3 totals 14 residues. Germline CDR1 is LNHDA and CDR2 is SQIVND (reference sequence). This CDR3 is CAIDTRDSGNTIYF. The CDR3 DNA follows: TGTGCCATCGACACTCGGGACTCTGGAAACACCATATATTTT. Filled out from reference TRBV19 and TRBJ1-3, the complete variable domain reads DGGITQSPKYLFRKEGQNVTLSCEQNLNHDAMYWYRQDPGQGLRLIYYSQIVNDFQKGDIAEGYSVSREKKESFPLTVTSAQKNPTAFYLCAIDTRDSGNTIYFGEGSWLTVV.

CDR3 bases: TGTGCCAGCAGTGGGACAGGGGGCAGGGAGCTGTTTTTT. Amino acids: CASSGTGGRELFF. This chain uses TRBV6-1 with TRBJ2-2, with 11 bases identical to TRBD1. The CDR3 sequence is 13 residues long. Germline V gene data show CDR1 as MNHNS and CDR2 as SASEGT. V was clipped by 4 bases and J by 9 bases; unmatched bases: 1.

The chain uses TRBV7-2 and TRBJ2-7; TRBD1 matches at 8 bases. The V gene's germline CDR1 is SGHTA and CDR2 FQGNSA. This CDR3 spans 15 amino acids. V lost 4 bases to trimming and J lost 6 bases; unmatched junction nucleotides: 11. The CDR3 nucleotides are TGTGCCAGCAGCTCACAGGGGGGTGGCCTAGGCGAGCAGTACTTC. Translated: CASSSQGGGLGEQYF.

This chain links TRBV5-1 with TRBJ2-5, with 7 bases fitting TRBD2. From germline, CDR1 is SGHRS and CDR2 YFSETQ. CDR3 length: 14 amino acids. Losses at the gene ends were 3 bases for V and 4 bases for J; bases not matched to a gene: 6. For the CDR3, the DNA is TGCGCCAGCAGCTCCGGACTAGACCCAGAGACCCAGTACTTC. This translates into CASSSGLDPETQYF.

The chain joins TRBV15 to TRBJ1-5, with D perhaps TRBD1 (6 bases). In germline, CDR1 is LNHNV, CDR2 YYDKDF (reference sequence). CDR3 length: 16 residues. The V end was cut by 5 bases, the J end by 4 bases, with 18 bases between. The CDR3 nucleotides are TGTGCCACCAGCCACTACCGAGGGGGGGAGAATCAGCCCCAGCATTTT. Translated: CATSHYRGGENQPQHF.

The chain combines TRBV5-8 with TRBJ2-7; D unclear. The CDR3 totals 14 residues. V dropped 4 bases and J dropped 2 bases, with 13 bases sitting between them. Germline V gene data show CDR1 as SGHTS and CDR2 as YDEGEE. The CDR3 is CASSLRVKTYEQYF. DNA of the CDR3: TGTGCCAGCAGCCTACGGGTAAAGACCTACGAGCAGTACTTC. Complete variable domain (other parts from reference TRBV5-8 and TRBJ2-7): EAGVTQSPTHLIKTRGQQATLRCSPISGHTSVYWYQQALGLGLQFLLWYDEGEERNRGNFPPRFSGRQFPNYSSELNVNALELEDSALYLCASSLRVKTYEQYFGPGTRLTVT.

V is TRBV7-2 and J is TRBJ2-5; the match to TRBD1 covers 7 bases. There are 15 residues in the CDR3. Germline trimming cut 4 bases from V and 5 bases from J; bases unmatched to any gene: 10. Germline loops: CDR1 SGHTA, CDR2 FQGNSA. This chain's CDR3 is CASSSGVQGRETQYF. The CDR3, as DNA: TGTGCCAGCAGCTCCGGGGTACAGGGGCGGGAGACCCAGTACTTC.

The chain employs TRBV18 and TRBJ2-3; 16 nucleotides align to TRBD2. After removal of 3 bases from V and 1 base from J, the junction contained 4 bases not matched to a gene. This CDR3 is built from 18 residues. The germline V gene encodes CDR1 KGHSH and CDR2 LQKENI. The CDR3 bases are TGTGCCAGCTCACCGGGACTAGCGGGAGGGCAAGGCACAGATACGCAGTATTTT. It specifies CASSPGLAGGQGTDTQYF.

This clone has more than one count but fewer than ten. The chain uses TRBV19 and TRBJ2-1, with TRBD1 as a possible D gene (6 bases). The ends were cut back, 6 bases at V and 0 bases at J, with 18 bases in the middle. The CDR3 loop spans 17 amino acids. The germline V gene has CDR1 LNHDA and CDR2 SQIVND (reference sequence). CDR3 bases: TGTGCCAGTAGCAATTACAGGGCCCCCTTCTCCTACAATGAGCAGTTCTTC. Its protein product is CASSNYRAPFSYNEQFF.

The chain has TRBV19 and TRBJ2-3; 12 nucleotides align to TRBD1. Germline CDR1 and CDR2: LNHDA and SQIVND (reference sequence). The CDR3 extends over 18 amino acids. V shed 3 bases and J 6 bases; nucleotides not matched to a gene: 13. CDR3 sequence: CASSILVPGQGAGDTQYF. CDR3 DNA: TGTGCCAGTAGTATCCTAGTACCGGGACAGGGGGCAGGGGATACGCAGTATTTT. The full variable domain, completed using reference TRBV19 and TRBJ2-3, is DGGITQSPKYLFRKEGQNVTLSCEQNLNHDAMYWYRQDPGQGLRLIYYSQIVNDFQKGDIAEGYSVSREKKESFPLTVTSAQKNPTAFYLCASSILVPGQGAGDTQYFGPGTRLTVL.